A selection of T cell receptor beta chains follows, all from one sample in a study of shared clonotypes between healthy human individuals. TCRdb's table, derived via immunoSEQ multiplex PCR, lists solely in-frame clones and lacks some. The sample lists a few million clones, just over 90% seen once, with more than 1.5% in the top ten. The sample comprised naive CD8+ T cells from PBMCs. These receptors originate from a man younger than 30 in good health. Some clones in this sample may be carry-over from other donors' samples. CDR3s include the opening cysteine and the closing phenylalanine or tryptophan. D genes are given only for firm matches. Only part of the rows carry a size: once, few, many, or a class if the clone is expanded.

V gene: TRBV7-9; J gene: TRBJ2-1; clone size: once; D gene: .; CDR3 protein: CASSSSSVPVDEQFF; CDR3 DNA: TGTGCCAGCAGTTCCTCCTCTGTCCCCGTTGATGAGCAGTTCTTC
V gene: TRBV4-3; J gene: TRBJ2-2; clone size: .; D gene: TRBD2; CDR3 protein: CASSQFRTSGGNTGELFF; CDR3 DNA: TGCGCCAGCAGCCAATTTAGGACTAGCGGGGGAAACACCGGGGAGCTGTTTTTT
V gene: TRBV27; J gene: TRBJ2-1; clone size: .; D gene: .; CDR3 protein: CASSPLGVEQFF; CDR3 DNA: TGTGCCAGCAGTCCCCTAGGGGTTGAGCAGTTCTTC
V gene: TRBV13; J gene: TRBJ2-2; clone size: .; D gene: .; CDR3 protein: CASGQGGGELFF; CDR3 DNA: TGTGCCAGCGGACAAGGAGGTGGGGAGCTGTTTTTT
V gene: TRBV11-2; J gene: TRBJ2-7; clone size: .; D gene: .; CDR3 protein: CASSSWTAPSSYEQYF; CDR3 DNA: TGTGCCAGCAGCTCTTGGACAGCCCCGAGCTCCTACGAGCAGTACTTC
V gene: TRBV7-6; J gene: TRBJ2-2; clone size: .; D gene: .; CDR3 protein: CASSPRGAGRHTGELFF; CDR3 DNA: TGTGCCAGCAGCCCCCGGGGGGCAGGGAGACACACCGGGGAGCTGTTTTTT
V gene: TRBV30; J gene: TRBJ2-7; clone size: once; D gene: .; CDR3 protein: CAWKDNSYEQYF; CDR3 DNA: TGTGCCTGGAAGGACAACTCCTACGAGCAGTACTTC
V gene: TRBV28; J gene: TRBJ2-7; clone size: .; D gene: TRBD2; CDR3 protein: CASTLLAEPYEQYF; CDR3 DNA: TGTGCCAGCACCCTGCTAGCGGAGCCCTACGAGCAGTACTTC
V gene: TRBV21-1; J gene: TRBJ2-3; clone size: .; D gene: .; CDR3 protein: CASSKALKGTGVFRQYF; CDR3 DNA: TGTGCCAGCAGCAAAGCGCTAAAGGGGACAGGGGTTTTTCGGCAGTATTTT
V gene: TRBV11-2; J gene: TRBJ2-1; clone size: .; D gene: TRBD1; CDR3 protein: CASSLEGQGAFGEQFF; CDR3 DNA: TGTGCCAGCAGCTTAGAGGGACAGGGGGCATTCGGTGAGCAGTTCTTC
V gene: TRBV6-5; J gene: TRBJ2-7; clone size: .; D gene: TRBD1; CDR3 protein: CASSYSGTGSYEQYF; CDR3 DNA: TGTGCCAGCAGTTACTCAGGGACAGGGAGCTACGAGCAGTACTTC
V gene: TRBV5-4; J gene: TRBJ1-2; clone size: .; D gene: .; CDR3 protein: CASSLMGLGYGYTF; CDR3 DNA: TGTGCCAGCAGCTTAATGGGGCTAGGGTATGGCTACACCTTC
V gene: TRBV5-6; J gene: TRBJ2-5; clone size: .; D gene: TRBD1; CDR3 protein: CASSASGTGEETQYF; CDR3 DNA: TGTGCCAGCAGCGCATCGGGGACAGGAGAAGAGACCCAGTACTTC
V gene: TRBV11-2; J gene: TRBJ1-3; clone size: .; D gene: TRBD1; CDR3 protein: CASSPPGQGFNTIYF; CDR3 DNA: TGTGCCAGCAGCCCACCGGGACAGGGGTTTAACACCATATATTTT
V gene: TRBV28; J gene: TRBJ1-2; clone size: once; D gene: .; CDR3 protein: CASSPGGVYGYTF; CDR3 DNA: TGTGCCAGCAGTCCCGGAGGGGTCTATGGCTACACCTTC
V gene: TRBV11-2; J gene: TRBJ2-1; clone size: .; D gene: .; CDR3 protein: CASTAGRWEYYNEQFF; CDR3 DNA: TGTGCCAGCACCGCGGGCAGGTGGGAGTACTACAATGAGCAGTTCTTC
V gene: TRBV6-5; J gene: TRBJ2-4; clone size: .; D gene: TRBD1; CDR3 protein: CASSYSDRAEDIQYF; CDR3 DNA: TGTGCCAGCAGTTACTCCGACAGGGCGGAGGACATTCAGTACTTC
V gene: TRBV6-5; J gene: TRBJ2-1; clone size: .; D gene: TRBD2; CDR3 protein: CASSYGLAGDDEQFF; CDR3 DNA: TGTGCCAGCAGTTACGGACTAGCGGGGGACGATGAGCAGTTCTTC
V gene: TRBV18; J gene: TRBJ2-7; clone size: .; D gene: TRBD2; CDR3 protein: CASSPVTSGPYEQYF; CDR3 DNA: TGTGCCAGCTCACCCGTGACTAGCGGCCCCTACGAGCAGTACTTC
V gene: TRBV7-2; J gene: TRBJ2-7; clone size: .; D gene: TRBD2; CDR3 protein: CASSFLAGSYEQYF; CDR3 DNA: TGTGCCAGCAGCTTCCTAGCGGGATCTTACGAGCAGTACTTC
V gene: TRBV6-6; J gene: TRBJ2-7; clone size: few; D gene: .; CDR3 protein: CASSRTTYEQYF; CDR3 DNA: TGTGCCAGCAGTCGGACAACTTACGAGCAGTACTTC
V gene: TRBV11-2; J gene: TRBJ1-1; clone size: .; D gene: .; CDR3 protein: CASRRGAGNTEAFF; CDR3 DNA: TGTGCCAGCAGACGAGGGGCTGGGAACACTGAAGCTTTCTTT
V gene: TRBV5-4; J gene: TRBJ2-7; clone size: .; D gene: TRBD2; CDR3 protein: CASSSLAENYEQYF; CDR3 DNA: TGTGCCAGCAGCTCACTAGCGGAGAACTACGAGCAGTACTTC
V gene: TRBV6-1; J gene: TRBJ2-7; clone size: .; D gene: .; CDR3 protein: CASSDTLEGLTPEQYF; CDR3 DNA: TGTGCCAGCAGTGACACGCTGGAGGGGCTCACTCCTGAGCAGTACTTC
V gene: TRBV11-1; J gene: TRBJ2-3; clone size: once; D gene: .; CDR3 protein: CASSTAREAGTDTQYF; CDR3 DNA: TGTGCCAGCAGCACCGCCCGTGAGGCGGGCACAGATACGCAGTATTTT
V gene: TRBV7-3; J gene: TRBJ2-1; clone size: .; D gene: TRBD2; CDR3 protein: CASSLSGSPYNEQFF; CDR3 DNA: TGTGCCAGCAGCTTAAGCGGGAGTCCCTACAATGAGCAGTTCTTC
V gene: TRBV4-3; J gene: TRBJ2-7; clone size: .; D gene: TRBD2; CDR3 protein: CASSQDALAGDQQYF; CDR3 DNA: TGCGCCAGCAGCCAAGATGCCCTAGCGGGAGACCAGCAGTACTTC
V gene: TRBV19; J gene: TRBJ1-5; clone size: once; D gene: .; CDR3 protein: CASSPDGGNQPQHF; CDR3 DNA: TGTGCCAGTAGTCCGGACGGAGGCAATCAGCCCCAGCATTTT
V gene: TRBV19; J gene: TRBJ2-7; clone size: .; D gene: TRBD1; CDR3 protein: CASSMRLRTGGGYEQYF; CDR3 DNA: TGTGCCAGTAGTATGCGGCTTCGGACAGGGGGAGGCTACGAGCAGTACTTC
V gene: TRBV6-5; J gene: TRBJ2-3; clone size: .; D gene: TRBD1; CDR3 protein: CASSSTGGAASDTQYF; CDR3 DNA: TGTGCCAGCAGTTCAACAGGGGGCGCAGCGTCAGATACGCAGTATTTT
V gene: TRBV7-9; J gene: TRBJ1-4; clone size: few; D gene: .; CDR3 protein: CASSWGANEKLFF; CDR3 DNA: TGTGCCAGCAGCTGGGGCGCGAATGAAAAACTGTTTTTT
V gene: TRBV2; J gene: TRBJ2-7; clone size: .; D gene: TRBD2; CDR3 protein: CARSSSGSSEQYF; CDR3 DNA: TGTGCCAGGTCCTCTAGCGGGAGCTCTGAGCAGTACTTC
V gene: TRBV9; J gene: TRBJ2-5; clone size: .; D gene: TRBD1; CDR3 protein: CASSVGGGQQETQYF; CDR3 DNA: TGTGCCAGCAGCGTAGGTGGGGGACAGCAAGAGACCCAGTACTTC